These T cell receptor beta chains were read from a single sample in a study of CD8 T cells in Susac syndrome. TCRdb used MiXCR to reprocess the immunoSEQ multiplex PCR reads, holding one entry per CDR3 protein. The table includes 150,000 to 200,000 distinct CDR3 sequences, about 95% detected once. Sequencing input: CD8+ T cells from PBMCs. Receptor source: a human donor with multiple sclerosis. Both conserved end residues are part of each CDR3. Not all rows give a size; the values are once, few, many and, for expanded clones, a class.

.,TRBJ1-1,TRBV4-1,CASSQAPTGGGTEAFF
.,TRBJ1-2,TRBV20-1,CSARDPGAYGYTF
once,TRBJ2-1,TRBV19,CASTLAGEQFF
.,TRBJ2-1,TRBV27,CASSLPGRDQFF
.,TRBJ1-2,TRBV14,CASSQEWSGSGGNYGYTF
once,TRBJ1-4,TRBV29-1,CSVEAGKVVANEKLFF
.,TRBJ1-2,TRBV20-1,CSARDWGQGGNYGYTF
.,TRBJ1-6,TRBV5-1,CASSLAPNGNSPLHF
.,TRBJ2-7,TRBV12-3/TRBV12-4,CASSTRTGVYEQYF
.,TRBJ2-5,TRBV6-6,CASSYSVAGVGETQYF